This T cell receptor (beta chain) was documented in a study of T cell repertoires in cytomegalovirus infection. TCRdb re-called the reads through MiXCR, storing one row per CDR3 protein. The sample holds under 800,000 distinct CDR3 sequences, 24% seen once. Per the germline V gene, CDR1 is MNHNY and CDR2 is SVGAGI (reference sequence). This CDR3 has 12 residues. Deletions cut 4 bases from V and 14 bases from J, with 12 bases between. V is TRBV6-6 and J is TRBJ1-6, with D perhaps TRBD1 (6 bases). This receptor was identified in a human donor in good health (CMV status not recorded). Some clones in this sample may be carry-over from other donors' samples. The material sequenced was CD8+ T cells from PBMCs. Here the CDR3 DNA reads TGTGCCAGCAGTTTCTCGACAGGCGCCCTCCACTTT. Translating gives CASSFSTGALHF.